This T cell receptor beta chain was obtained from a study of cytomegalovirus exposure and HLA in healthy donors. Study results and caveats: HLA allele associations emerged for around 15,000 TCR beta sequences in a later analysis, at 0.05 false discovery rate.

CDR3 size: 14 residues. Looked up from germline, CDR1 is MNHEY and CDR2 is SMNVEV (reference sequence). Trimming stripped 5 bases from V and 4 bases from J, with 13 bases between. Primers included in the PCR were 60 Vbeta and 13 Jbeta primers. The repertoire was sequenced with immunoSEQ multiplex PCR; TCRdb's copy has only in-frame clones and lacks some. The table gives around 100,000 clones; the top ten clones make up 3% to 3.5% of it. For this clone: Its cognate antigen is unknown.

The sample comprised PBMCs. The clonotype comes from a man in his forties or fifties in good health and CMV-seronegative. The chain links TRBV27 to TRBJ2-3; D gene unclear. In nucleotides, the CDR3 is TGTGCCAGCAGTCCAACCCCAGGTGCAGATACGCAGTATTTT. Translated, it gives CASSPTPGADTQYF.